These 3 T cell receptor beta chains were all obtained from the same sample, sequenced in a study of Tregs in tolerant kidney transplant recipients. Profiled with immunoSEQ multiplex PCR; TCRdb holds only in-frame clones, not every one. This listing includes 20,000 to 30,000 clones. The nonmyeloablative bone marrow transplants came from related graft donors, with transient mixed chimerism. This specimen was CD4+ T cells from blood (PBMCs), taken 6 months after the transplant. The receptors were gathered from a human patient who received a combined kidney and bone marrow transplant. Some T cells may be transferred from the graft donor.

Measured by frequency, this clone is medium-sized. The missing CDR3 end, 3 residues past where the read stops, is filled in from the germline J gene. The chain couples TRBV20-1 to TRBJ1-5, with D uncertain. V was shortened by 1 base and J by 7 bases, with 14 bases between the two germline ends. CDR1 DFQATT and CDR2 SNEGSKA come from the germline V gene (reference sequence). The CDR3 sequence is 14 residues long. The sequenced CDR3 bases are TGCAGTGCTAGAGTTCGGGGTTTGTACCAGCCC. Its protein is CSARVRGLYQP. The full CDR3 protein is CSARVRGLYQPQHF.

For this clone: The read ends 3 residues early relative to the CDR3; the germline J gene fills the gap. This chain uses TRBV10-3 with TRBJ2-1, with D uncertain. V lost 3 bases, J lost 4 bases, and 10 bases lay in between. The CDR3 length is 14 residues. Germline V gene data show CDR1 as ENHRY and CDR2 as SYGVKD. Incomplete CDR3 DNA: TGTGCCATCAGTGAAAGCCCTCAATACAATGAG. Protein sequence: CAISESPQYNE. The whole CDR3 sequence is CAISESPQYNEQFF.

A note on this clone: With the read ending 3 residues before the CDR3 end, the germline J gene is used to fill in that end. This chain links TRBV9 with TRBJ2-1; TRBD1 matches 8 bases. Germline trimming cut 3 bases from V and 5 bases from J; bases unmatched to any gene: 7. CDR3 length equals 15 residues. CDR1 and CDR2 (germline): SGDLS, YYNGEE. The CDR3 sequence is CASSAPGTGHNEQFF. The covered CDR3 bases are TGTGCCAGCAGCGCCCCCGGGACAGGCCACAATGAG.